This TCR beta chain emerged from a study of T cell changes during pregnancy in multiple sclerosis. Looked up from germline, CDR1 is SGHTA and CDR2 is FQGNSA. Germline trimming cut 1 base from V and 2 bases from J; bases unmatched to any gene: 4. This CDR3 region has 15 residues. Only in-frame clones appear in the TCRdb table, and some are missing; sequencing was by immunoSEQ multiplex PCR. The top ten clones hold less than 0.15% of a sample with about 75,000 clones, roughly 94% of them seen once. This sequence joins TRBV7-2 and TRBJ2-7, with 8 bases lining up with TRBD2. The input for sequencing was CD4+ T cells from peripheral blood mononuclear cells, taken after pregnancy. This clonotype was obtained from a female donor with multiple sclerosis, enrolled in a pregnancy study. CDR3 nucleotides: TGTGCCAGCAGCTTAGTCAGCGGGAGTACCTACGAGCAGTACTTC. This encodes CASSLVSGSTYEQYF.